This T cell receptor beta chain stems from a study of beta chain features in type 1 diabetes. Study overall: No patient-donor differences in age, gender, total cells or subset yield. Study-level results: Small HLA sub-analyses could not settle whether HLA shapes TCRB rearrangement.

CDR3 size: 13 residues. CDR1 is MGHDK and CDR2 is SYGVNS in the germline V gene. V lost 2 bases to trimming and J lost 4 bases, with 6 bases between them. Details on this clone: Its antigen remains unknown.

Expressed TCRB transcripts were sequenced because the isolated RNA had all been reverse transcribed beforehand. Deep immunoSEQ sequencing covered naive, central memory and regulatory T cell samples. The table came from immunoSEQ multiplex PCR; TCRdb's copy has only in-frame clones and leaves some out. This table holds around 240,000 clones, 68% found once. Input material: naive CD4+ T cells from blood. The V and J genes are TRBV25-1 and TRBJ2-1; D remains unclear. This sequence originates from a man aged 25 to 40 in good health. CDR3 DNA sequence: TGTGCCAGCAGTGAAACTGGATACAATGAGCAGTTCTTC. It is translated as CASSETGYNEQFF.